This TCR beta chain was identified in a study of blood T cells in healthy people across ages. V lost 8 bases, J lost 4 bases, and 13 bases lay in between. The CDR3 spans 13 residues. Combining a sample-barcoded 5' primer with a J-beta primer mix, a second PCR ran for roughly 7 to 12 cycles. A 12-random-nucleotide template-switch adaptor tagged each cDNA molecule. TCRdb analysed the 5' RACE reads with MiXCR anew, one entry per CDR3 protein. This sample has over 750,000 distinct CDR3 sequences; 25% occur once, and the top ten carry more than 7.5%. This clonotype came up a few times. These data were also filed under a second study, of T cells of mothers and their children.

Specimen: blood. The receptor comes from a boy younger than 18 in good health. The V and J genes are TRBV12-3 or TRBV12-4 and TRBJ2-3; D perhaps matches TRBD2 (6 bases). The CDR3 sequence is CASGTGRADTQYF. The DNA of the CDR3 is TGTGCCAGCGGGACTGGAAGAGCAGATACGCAGTATTTT.